This T cell receptor beta chain was documented in a study of control samples from healthy donors and cancer patients. Trimming removed 0 bases from V and 1 base from J; junction bases left unmatched: 1. Germline V gene data show CDR1 as GTSNPN and CDR2 as SVGIG (reference sequence). The CDR3 sequence is 14 residues long. TCRdb's copy holds only in-frame clones and misses some; the assay was immunoSEQ multiplex PCR. The sample holds about 35,000 clones, over 85% seen once. The material sequenced was PBMCs. V is TRBV30 and J is TRBJ2-3; 7 bases match TRBD1. The TCR was taken from a man in his forties with colorectal cancer. Here the CDR3 DNA reads TGTGCCTGGAGTGTAACAGGGGGCACAGATACGCAGTATTTT. Translating gives CAWSVTGGTDTQYF. The full variable domain, rest sourced from reference TRBV30 and TRBJ2-3, is SQTIHQWPATLVQPVGSPLSLECTVEGTSNPNLYWYRQAAGRGLQLLFYSVGIGQISSEVPQNLSASRPQDRQFILSSKKLLLSDSGFYLCAWSVTGGTDTQYFGPGTRLTVL.